This record covers a single T cell receptor (beta chain). The length of the CDR3 is 16 residues. Germline V lookup: CDR1 SGDLS, CDR2 YYNGEE. Between the trimmed V and J ends, which lost 0 bases and 6 bases, there was a span of 16 bases. This specimen belongs to a study of blood T cell repertoires in COVID-19. Across the whole study: COVID-19 samples collected from the United States, Italy and Spain covered acute and convalescent phases. The analysed material was cDNA or gDNA that came from T cells, B-cell-depleted T cells, or PBMCs.

Per the authors' pipeline: Nucleated cell number was recorded as an estimate derived from reference gene primer amplification. The protocol was immunoSEQ multiplex PCR, while the TCRdb copy is restricted to in-frame clones and leaves out a portion. The V and J calls and clone size are taken from that table; D and trimming were inferred from the DNA. The sample lists 150,000 to 200,000 clones, roughly nine tenths seen once, with less than 2% in the top ten. The receptor comes from a young man who had recovered from COVID-19. This chain uses TRBV9 with TRBJ2-1; possible D gene TRBD2, 7 bases. Sequenced sample: peripheral blood. For the CDR3, the DNA is TGTGCCAGCAGCGTAGGTGGGAGGGGGAGAGTCAATGAGCAGTTCTTC. Amino acid sequence: CASSVGGRGRVNEQFF.